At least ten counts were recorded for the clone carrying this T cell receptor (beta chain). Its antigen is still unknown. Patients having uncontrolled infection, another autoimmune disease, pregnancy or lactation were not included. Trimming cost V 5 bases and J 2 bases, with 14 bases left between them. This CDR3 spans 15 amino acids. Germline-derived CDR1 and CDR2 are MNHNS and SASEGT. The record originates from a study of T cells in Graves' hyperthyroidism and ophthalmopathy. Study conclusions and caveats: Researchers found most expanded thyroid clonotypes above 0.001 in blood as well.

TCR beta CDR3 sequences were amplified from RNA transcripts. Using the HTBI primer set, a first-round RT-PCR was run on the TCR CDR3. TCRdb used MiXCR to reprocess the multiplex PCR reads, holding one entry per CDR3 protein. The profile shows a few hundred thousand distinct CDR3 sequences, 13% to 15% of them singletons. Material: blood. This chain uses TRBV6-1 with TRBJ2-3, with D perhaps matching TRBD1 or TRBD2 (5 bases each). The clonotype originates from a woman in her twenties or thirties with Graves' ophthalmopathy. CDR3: CASSSTGPHTDTQYF. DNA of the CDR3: TGTGCCAGCAGTTCCACGGGGCCCCACACAGATACGCAGTATTTT.